One sample yielded the 23 T cell receptor beta chains listed below, sequenced in a study of shared T cell receptors in the human thymus. The assay was immunoSEQ multiplex PCR, and TCRdb's table has in-frame clones only and misses some. This table has about 710,000 clones, approximately 87% appearing once. These data also formed part of another study, on human thymus T cells.

Sequenced sample: thymocytes. These receptors all come from a boy younger than two with a congenital heart defect.

V and J are TRBV4-3 and TRBJ1-5, with D possibly being TRBD1 (5 bases). The V end lost 0 bases, the J end lost 4 bases, and 10 bases lay between the germline ends. The CDR3 loop spans 15 amino acids. CDR1 LGHNA and CDR2 YSLEER come from the germline V gene. This CDR3 reads CASSQDLGGNQPQHF. In nucleotides, the CDR3 is TGCGCCAGCAGCCAAGATTTGGGGGGGAATCAGCCCCAGCATTTT.

In DNA, the CDR3 is TGTGCCATCGCTAGCGATAATGAGCAGTTCTTC. It yields the protein CAIASDNEQFF. The chain uses TRBV10-3 and TRBJ2-1; tentative D call: TRBD2 (6 bases). The CDR3 has 11 residues. Germline CDR1 ENHRY, CDR2 SYGVKD. V shed 8 bases and J shed 7 bases, with 9 bases lying between them.

This chain joins TRBV30 and TRBJ1-1; possibly TRBD1 for D (6 bases). Germline V CDR1 and CDR2: GTSNPN, SVGIG (reference sequence). This CDR3 contains 15 residues. The V end lost 2 bases, the J end lost 1 base, and 14 bases lay between the germline ends. The CDR3 spells CAWSHTGHPNTEAFF. CDR3 coding DNA: TGTGCCTGGAGTCATACGGGACACCCGAACACTGAAGCTTTCTTT. The complete variable domain, with remaining parts taken from reference TRBV30 and TRBJ1-1, reads SQTIHQWPATLVQPVGSPLSLECTVEGTSNPNLYWYRQAAGRGLQLLFYSVGIGQISSEVPQNLSASRPQDRQFILSSKKLLLSDSGFYLCAWSHTGHPNTEAFFGQGTRLTVV.

This chain joins TRBV7-2 and TRBJ1-6, with a weak D call TRBD1 (5 bases). V lost 0 bases and J lost 9, with 12 bases in between. The CDR3 consists of 15 residues. The germline CDR1 and CDR2 sequences are SGHTA and FQGNSA. The CDR3 DNA reads TGTGCCAGCAGCTTAGCGGAAGGAAGGGGTTCACCCCTCCACTTT. Translated: CASSLAEGRGSPLHF.

The J gene is TRBJ1-5, the V gene TRBV19, with 9 bases aligning to TRBD1. CDR1 is LNHDA, CDR2 SQIVND, per germline (reference sequence). Germline trimming cut 7 bases from V and 3 bases from J; bases unmatched to any gene: 4. The CDR3 extends over 14 amino acids. In nucleotides, the CDR3 is TGTGCCAGTAAACGGGACAGGGCCAATCAGCCCCAGCATTTT. Its translation is CASKRDRANQPQHF.

This chain joins TRBV14 and TRBJ1-1, with D possibly matching TRBD1 (5 bases). The CDR3 covers 14 residues. Germline CDR1 SGHDN, CDR2 FVKESK. The V and J ends lost 0 bases and 4 bases respectively, with 9 bases between them. The CDR3 protein is CASSQDGRATEAFF. In DNA form, the CDR3 reads TGTGCCAGCAGCCAAGACGGCAGGGCCACTGAAGCTTTCTTT.

V gene TRBV9 combines with J gene TRBJ2-1; 7 positions match TRBD2. The CDR3 extends over 16 amino acids. Germline CDR1 SGDLS, CDR2 YYNGEE. Germline trimming cut 0 bases from V and 5 bases from J; bases unmatched to any gene: 8. This CDR3 reads CASSVVGGHLHNEQFF. In DNA, the CDR3 is TGTGCCAGCAGCGTAGTGGGAGGGCACCTGCACAATGAGCAGTTCTTC.

This clone was picked up one time. The chain is built from TRBV28 and TRBJ1-5; 7 nucleotides align to TRBD1. The CDR3 loop spans 16 amino acids. Germline V CDR1 and CDR2: MDHEN, SYDVKM. V was clipped by 8 bases and J by 0 bases; unmatched bases: 10. The CDR3 region is CASRRGQVHSNQPQHF. The DNA of the CDR3 is TGTGCCAGCCGTCGAGGACAGGTCCATAGCAATCAGCCCCAGCATTTT.

The chain has TRBV28 and TRBJ2-3; 11 positions agree with TRBD2. V lost 6 bases to trimming and J lost 0 bases; unmatched junction nucleotides: 17. Germline-derived CDR1 and CDR2 are MDHEN and SYDVKM. This CDR3 is 20 amino acids long. Written as DNA, the CDR3 is TGTGCCAGCAGCAGCCGCGTCGGGACTAGCGGTAACCCTAGCACAGATACGCAGTATTTT. It specifies CASSSRVGTSGNPSTDTQYF.

This clone has a single count. The rearrangement links TRBV28 to TRBJ2-7; 9 nucleotides agree with TRBD2. The CDR3 loop spans 14 amino acids. After removal of 11 bases from V and 2 bases from J, the junction contained 10 bases not matched to a gene. The V gene's germline CDR1 is MDHEN and CDR2 SYDVKM. In DNA, the CDR3 is TGTGCCGTCCAAAATTGCGGGGGGGCCTACGAGCAGTACTTC. Amino acid sequence: CAVQNCGGAYEQYF.

The chain recombines TRBV4-3 with TRBJ1-6, with D maybe TRBD1 (6 bases). Per germline, CDR1 LGHNA and CDR2 YSLEER. The germline V and J ends were trimmed by 1 base and 6 bases, with 22 bases remaining between them. The CDR3 is 19 amino acids. The CDR3 coding sequence is TGCGCCAGCAGCCAAGTCCTGCTAAAGGGGGGGGCCGTTAATTCACCCCTCCACTTT. It yields the protein CASSQVLLKGGAVNSPLHF.

CDR3 in DNA: TGTGCCTGGAGTGTGACGGGAGGCTTCACAGATACGCAGTATTTT. It translates to CAWSVTGGFTDTQYF. The chain links TRBV30 to TRBJ2-3, with 7 bases identical to TRBD2. Trimming cost V 0 bases and J 2 bases; bases outside gene matches: 5. In germline, CDR1 is GTSNPN, CDR2 SVGIG (reference sequence). This CDR3 has 15 residues.

CDR3 amino acids: CASSESVSPNEKLFF. The CDR3 coding sequence is TGTGCCAGCAGTGAATCGGTATCACCCAATGAAAAACTGTTTTTT. The genes are TRBV25-1 and TRBJ1-4; D gene uncertain. Between the trimmed V and J ends, which lost 1 base and 5 bases, there was a span of 11 bases. The CDR3 has 15 residues. Germline CDR1 MGHDK, CDR2 SYGVNS.

The J gene is TRBJ2-7, the V gene TRBV5-4, with 7 positions matching TRBD2. Germline-derived CDR1 and CDR2 are SGHNT and YYREEE (reference sequence). CDR3 length: 13 residues. V gave up 2 bases and J gave up 7 bases; unmatched junction bases: 6. The CDR3 loop is CASSLAGRPEQYF. In DNA, the CDR3 is TGTGCCAGCAGCTTAGCGGGGCGTCCAGAGCAGTACTTC.

This chain links TRBV28 with TRBJ2-7; 16 nucleotides line up with TRBD2. Germline-derived CDR1 and CDR2 are MDHEN and SYDVKM. CDR3 length equals 16 residues. The ends lost 3 bases at V and 6 bases at J; junction bases unmatched: 5. Here the CDR3 reads CASSFPGLAGGCEQYF. As DNA, the CDR3 is TGTGCCAGCAGTTTCCCGGGACTAGCGGGAGGGTGCGAGCAGTACTTC.

J is TRBJ2-1 and V is TRBV7-9, with TRBD2 identical over 8 bases. V was pared by 4 bases and J by 0 bases, with 8 bases of the junction left unmatched. The CDR3 length is 17 residues. The germline V gene encodes CDR1 SEHNR and CDR2 FQNEAQ (reference sequence). The chain's CDR3 is CASSSPASGYSYNEQFF. In DNA, the CDR3 is TGTGCCAGCAGCTCCCCCGCTAGCGGGTACTCCTACAATGAGCAGTTCTTC.

This chain links TRBV5-5 with TRBJ2-5; maybe TRBD1 (6 bases). V lost 0 bases and J lost 2, with 14 bases in between. Per germline, CDR1 SGHKS and CDR2 YYEKEE (reference sequence). This CDR3 comprises 16 residues. DNA of the CDR3: TGTGCCAGCAGCTTGGACAGGGAGATCCTTCAAGAGACCCAGTACTTC. Translation gives CASSLDREILQETQYF. Full variable domain (outside the CDR3, taken from reference TRBV5-5 and TRBJ2-5): DAGVTQSPTHLIKTRGQQVTLRCSPISGHKSVSWYQQVLGQGPQFIFQYYEKEERGRGNFPDRFSARQFPNYSSELNVNALLLGDSALYLCASSLDREILQETQYFGPGTRLLVL.

The rearrangement joins TRBV4-3 to TRBJ2-3, with TRBD2 matching 7 bases. The CDR3 length is 20 residues. J lost 0 bases, V lost 2 bases, and 17 bases had no gene match. Germline V gene data show CDR1 as LGHNA and CDR2 as YSLEER. CDR3 protein: CASSQILGTTESASTDTQYF. The CDR3 DNA reads TGCGCCAGCAGCCAAATTTTGGGGACTACTGAGAGTGCTAGCACAGATACGCAGTATTTT.

V is TRBV4-2 and J is TRBJ2-4, with TRBD2 matching over 9 bases. With V trimmed by 4 bases and J by 2 bases, 15 bases remained unmatched. Germline V gives CDR1 LGHNA, CDR2 YNFKEQ. The CDR3 extends over 19 amino acids. CDR3 bases: TGTGCCAGCAGCCCCTGGCCCGGGACTAGCAGGGGATCCAAAAACATTCAGTACTTC. It yields the protein CASSPWPGTSRGSKNIQYF.

The chain uses TRBV7-9 and TRBJ1-4, with no clear D. V lost 5 bases, J lost 4 bases, and 14 bases lay in between. Germline values: CDR1 SEHNR, CDR2 FQNEAQ (reference sequence). This CDR3 spans 15 amino acids. Here the CDR3 reads CASSPPGLLNEKLFF. In DNA, the CDR3 is TGTGCCAGCAGCCCGCCCGGACTGCTTAATGAAAAACTGTTTTTT.

The chain is built from TRBV4-3 and TRBJ2-7, with TRBD2 identical over 8 bases. Unmatched junction bases numbered 10, after V lost 4 bases and J lost 2 bases. CDR1 is LGHNA and CDR2 is YSLEER in the germline V gene. The CDR3 spans 16 residues. The CDR3 DNA follows: TGCGCCAGCAGCCTCCTTCTGTCGGGGGGGCCCTACGAGCAGTACTTC. Translation gives CASSLLLSGGPYEQYF.

This clone was counted once. The rearrangement links TRBV7-9 to TRBJ1-2, with D possibly matching TRBD1 (5 bases). Germline values: CDR1 SEHNR, CDR2 FQNEAQ (reference sequence). V lost 6 bases, J lost 2 bases, and 10 bases lay in between. The length of the CDR3 is 13 residues. In DNA form, the CDR3 reads TGTGCCAGCAGTCCCGACAGCAACTATGGCTACACCTTC. Translated, it gives CASSPDSNYGYTF.

This clone has just one count. The chain links TRBV5-1 to TRBJ2-1, with 14 bases lining up with TRBD2. The V gene end was trimmed by 4 bases and the J gene end by 9 bases; junction bases not matched to a gene: 9. The CDR3 spans 16 residues. Per the germline V gene, CDR1 is SGHRS and CDR2 is YFSETQ. The CDR3: CASSLLTSGRDVEQFF. CDR3 DNA sequence: TGCGCCAGCAGCCTGTTGACTAGCGGGAGGGACGTTGAGCAGTTCTTC.